This entry is about one TCR beta chain. This entry comes from a study of blood T cell repertoires in COVID-19. Study overall: The United States, Italy and Spain supplied acute and convalescent COVID-19 samples. The analysed material was cDNA or gDNA that came from T cells, B-cell-depleted T cells, or PBMCs.

Some clones are missing from TCRdb's copy, which holds only in-frame ones; the method was immunoSEQ multiplex PCR. Found here are about 100,000 clones, over 75% of them singletons; the top ten hold under 25%. This TCR came from a man aged 65 to 79 with active or convalescent COVID-19. Material for sequencing was peripheral blood.

For the CDR3, the DNA is TGTGCCAGCAGCTCAAGACTAGCGGGGGCCCCCAATGAGCAGTTCTTC. Protein: CASSSRLAGAPNEQFF. This sequence joins TRBV11-2 and TRBJ2-1, with 12 bases lining up with TRBD2. The CDR3 totals 16 residues. V lost 4 bases and J lost 6; bases outside the gene matches: 7. Looked up from germline, CDR1 is SGHAT and CDR2 is FQNNGV.